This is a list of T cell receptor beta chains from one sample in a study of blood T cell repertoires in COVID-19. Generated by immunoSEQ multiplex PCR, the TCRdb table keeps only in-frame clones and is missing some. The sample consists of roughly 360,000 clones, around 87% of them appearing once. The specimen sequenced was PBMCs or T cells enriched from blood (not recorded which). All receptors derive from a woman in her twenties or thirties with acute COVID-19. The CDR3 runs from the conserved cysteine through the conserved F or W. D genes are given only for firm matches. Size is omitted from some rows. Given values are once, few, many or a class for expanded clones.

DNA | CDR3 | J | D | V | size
TGTGCCACCAGCAGAGACCGGTGGGGGGGCCTGACCTACGAGCAGTACTTC | CATSRDRWGGLTYEQYF | TRBJ2-7 | . | TRBV15 | .
TGTGCCAGCAGCCCCACCAGGAGGACCTACGAGCAGTACTTC | CASSPTRRTYEQYF | TRBJ2-7 | . | TRBV6-5 | .
TGTGCCAGCAGTAGTAGCGGGGGGGGTTACGAGCAGTACTTC | CASSSSGGGYEQYF | TRBJ2-7 | TRBD2 | TRBV28 | .
TGCGCCAGCAGATTTGGGGGGATTGGGAACACTGAAGCTTTCTTT | CASRFGGIGNTEAFF | TRBJ1-1 | . | TRBV5-1 | .
TGCGCCAGCAGCTTGATCTCAACTAATGAAAAACTGTTTTTT | CASSLISTNEKLFF | TRBJ1-4 | . | TRBV5-1 | .
TGTGCCAGCAGTCCCTGGGACGTCGGGGGGTATGGCTACACCTTC | CASSPWDVGGYGYTF | TRBJ1-2 | . | TRBV6-6 | .
TGTGCCAGCAGCGTAGACGGGGGGGCCAGGGAGCAGTTCTTC | CASSVDGGAREQFF | TRBJ2-1 | TRBD2 | TRBV9 | .
TGTGCCAGCACCCCGATGACAGGGGGATTTCAAGAGACCCAGTACTTC | CASTPMTGGFQETQYF | TRBJ2-5 | TRBD1 | TRBV9 | once
TGTGCCAGCTCACCAACAGACTACGAGCAGTACTTC | CASSPTDYEQYF | TRBJ2-7 | . | TRBV18 | once
TGCGCCAGCAGCGGGCAGAACACTGAAGCTTTCTTT | CASSGQNTEAFF | TRBJ1-1 | . | TRBV5-1 | .
TGCGCCAGCAGCTTGGCGCCGGGGGGCGGTTCCTACAATGAGCAGTTCTTC | CASSLAPGGGSYNEQFF | TRBJ2-1 | . | TRBV5-1 | once
TGTGCCACAGGGGAGAGGGAATACAATGAGCAGTTCTTC | CATGEREYNEQFF | TRBJ2-1 | . | TRBV6-6 | .
TGTGCCAGTACCGGGGTTGGGTCCGCTGGGGCCAACGTCCTGACTTTC | CASTGVGSAGANVLTF | TRBJ2-6 | . | TRBV19 | .
TGTGCCAGCAGGGCCAGGGGCACCTACGAGCAGTACTTC | CASRARGTYEQYF | TRBJ2-7 | . | TRBV6-1 | .
TGTGCCAGTAGTTGGGGGGGCAGCAATCAGCCCCAGCATTTT | CASSWGGSNQPQHF | TRBJ1-5 | . | TRBV19 | few
TGTGCCAGCAGATATCCGGGTGGCACTGAAGCTTTCTTT | CASRYPGGTEAFF | TRBJ1-1 | . | TRBV6-5 | .
TGTGCCAGCAGCCAAGATACAGGGGGGTCTTCATGGGGCACTGAAGCTTTCTTT | CASSQDTGGSSWGTEAFF | TRBJ1-1 | TRBD1 | TRBV3-1/TRBV3-2 | .
TGTGCCAGCAGCTGGGTTGGGGCGGGGAAGGCTGAAGCTTTCTTT | CASSWVGAGKAEAFF | TRBJ1-1 | . | TRBV5-6 | .
TGTGCCAGCAGCGCCCACGACAGGTCTAACTATGGCTACACCTTC | CASSAHDRSNYGYTF | TRBJ1-2 | . | TRBV9 | .
TGCGCCAGCAGGAGGGAGGGAACTAATGAAAAACTGTTTTTT | CASRREGTNEKLFF | TRBJ1-4 | . | TRBV4-1 | .
TGTGCCAAAGGGGGGGGCCGGCCCTACGAGCAGTACTTC | CAKGGGRPYEQYF | TRBJ2-7 | . | TRBV5-4 | .
TGCGCCAGCCAAACGTGGGGGGGGATGGAGGGCTACACCTTC | CASQTWGGMEGYTF | TRBJ1-2 | . | TRBV4-3 | .
TGTGCCAGCAGCTTCCAGGGGGCGCCGAGAGAGACCCAGTACTTC | CASSFQGAPRETQYF | TRBJ2-5 | TRBD1 | TRBV7-9 | .
TGTGCCAGCAGCCCGGAGCGGGGGACGCCCTATGGCTACACCTTC | CASSPERGTPYGYTF | TRBJ1-2 | . | TRBV7-2 | .
TGTGCCAGCAGTCTAGCGGGGGGGGCTACAGTCGCAGATACGCAGTATTTT | CASSLAGGATVADTQYF | TRBJ2-3 | TRBD2 | TRBV6-6 | .
TGTGCCAGCAGTTTAGTCGGTTCCTACGAGCAGTACTTC | CASSLVGSYEQYF | TRBJ2-7 | . | TRBV12-3/TRBV12-4 | .
TGTGCCAGCAGCGCGAACAGGGCCACTGAAGCTTTCTTT | CASSANRATEAFF | TRBJ1-1 | . | TRBV13 | .
TGCAGTGCTAGTATTGGGCTAGCGGCTACAGATACGCAGTATTTT | CSASIGLAATDTQYF | TRBJ2-3 | TRBD2 | TRBV20-1 | .
TGTGCCAGCAGCACCCGAGGACAGTACTCTGGGGCCAACGTCCTGACTTTC | CASSTRGQYSGANVLTF | TRBJ2-6 | . | TRBV9 | .
TGTGCTAGTGGTTTGGTCCGCCATGGACAGGACCACATGAACACTGAAGCTTTCTTT | CASGLVRHGQDHMNTEAFF | TRBJ1-1 | TRBD1 | TRBV12-5 | .
TGTGCCAGCAGTTACTCTTCCCTAGCGGGGGGGAATGAGCAGTTCTTC | CASSYSSLAGGNEQFF | TRBJ2-1 | TRBD2 | TRBV6-5 | .
TGTGCCAGCTCCTTGGGACAGGGGTTTGGGGAGACCCAGTACTTC | CASSLGQGFGETQYF | TRBJ2-5 | TRBD1 | TRBV6-5 | .
TGCAGTGCTAGTAAGCCAGGGGTCCAAGGAGAGCAGTACTTC | CSASKPGVQGEQYF | TRBJ2-7 | . | TRBV20-1 | few
TGTGCCAGCAGCTCTCCTAGAGCCTCTAACACCGGGGAGCTGTTTTTT | CASSSPRASNTGELFF | TRBJ2-2 | . | TRBV7-3 | .
TGTGCCAGCAGTTACTCACACGATCGCAACTATGGCTACACCTTC | CASSYSHDRNYGYTF | TRBJ1-2 | . | TRBV6-6 | .
TGCGCCAGCAGCTCCCAGACCCTGGCGGCCCCTGAAGCTTTCTTT | CASSSQTLAAPEAFF | TRBJ1-1 | . | TRBV5-1 | .
TGCGCCAGCAGCTTGGCCACAGGGTGGGAGACCCAGTACTTC | CASSLATGWETQYF | TRBJ2-5 | . | TRBV5-1 | .
TGTGCCAGCAGCTTACTCGGGACTAGCGGGGGAGCGCAGTATTTT | CASSLLGTSGGAQYF | TRBJ2-3 | TRBD2 | TRBV7-3 | .
TGTGCCAGCAGCGGGAATGGTCTCTACAGGGAGGGTACTGAAGCTTTCTTT | CASSGNGLYREGTEAFF | TRBJ1-1 | . | TRBV5-6 | few
TGTGCCAGCAGCCCCAGTCGAACTTGGTCAGGAACAACTGAAGCTTTCTTT | CASSPSRTWSGTTEAFF | TRBJ1-1 | . | TRBV7-2 | .
TGCGCCAGCAGCCAGTTAAGGGACAGCGTCTCCTACGAGCAGTACTTC | CASSQLRDSVSYEQYF | TRBJ2-7 | TRBD1 | TRBV4-1 | .
TGCGCCAGCAGCTTGGCTTTATTTAGTTCGCAGGGAGGATCGGATGAGCAGTTCTTC | CASSLALFSSQGGSDEQFF | TRBJ2-1 | . | TRBV5-1 | .
TGCGCCAGCAGCTATGGACTAGCGGGGGGATTTATAGATACGCAGTATTTT | CASSYGLAGGFIDTQYF | TRBJ2-3 | TRBD2 | TRBV5-1 | .
TGTGCTAGTGGTTTGGCAGGGGTTGGCTACGAGCAGTACTTC | CASGLAGVGYEQYF | TRBJ2-7 | . | TRBV12-5 | .
TGTGCCACCCTCTACTGCGATACCCCCTTGAACACTGAAGCTTTCTTT | CATLYCDTPLNTEAFF | TRBJ1-1 | . | TRBV24-1 | once
TGTGCCAGCAGTCAGACTAGGGTCAAAAACATTCAGTACTTC | CASSQTRVKNIQYF | TRBJ2-4 | . | TRBV2 | .
TGTGCCAGCAGCACCGGACTAGCGGGGGGACAAGAGACCCAGTACTTC | CASSTGLAGGQETQYF | TRBJ2-5 | TRBD2 | TRBV2 | .